The 25 T cell receptor beta chains given below trace back to one sample, sequenced in a study of CD8+ T cells in alopecia areata. RNA was extracted and reverse transcribed into cDNA as the sequencing template. Repertoires were generated with immunoSEQ multiplex PCR, while TCRdb's copy carries only in-frame clones and drops some. The table records roughly 130,000 clones, approximately 53% of them present only once. The specimen was CD4+ T cells sorted from blood, collected at week 0. Source of these receptors: a human donor with alopecia areata.

The CDR3 bases are TGTGCCAGCAGCCTTCAATCTGAGACCCAGTACTTC. It codes for CASSLQSETQYF. The chain links TRBV7-2 to TRBJ2-5; D not resolved. The germline CDR1 and CDR2 sequences are SGHTA and FQGNSA. The CDR3 has 12 residues. V lost 5 bases to trimming and J lost 5 bases, with 9 bases between them.

This clone occurred once. At one boundary the junction diverges from the germline segment, which might be a read error. This chain links TRBV10-3 with TRBJ2-7; D could derive from TRBD1 or TRBD2 (5 bases each). Germline assignment: CDR1 ENHRY and CDR2 SYGVKD. This CDR3 has 15 amino acids. The CDR3 DNA reads as TGTGCCATCAGTGGCCCCGGGACGTTCTCCCACGAGCAGTACTTC. Its translation: CAISGPGTFSHEQYF.

The chain has TRBV7-7 and TRBJ2-3; 7 bases map to TRBD1. This CDR3 has 14 amino acids. J was trimmed by 3 bases and V by 5 bases; bases with no gene match: 5. Germline CDR1 and CDR2: SSHAT and FNYEAQ (reference sequence). The CDR3 bases are TGTGCCAGCAGCATAGACAGGGAAACAGATACGCAGTATTTT. Residues: CASSIDRETDTQYF.

The table lists this clone with a few counts. The chain couples TRBV5-1 to TRBJ1-1; no firm D call. The CDR3 extends over 12 amino acids. Trimming cost V 0 bases and J 0 bases, with 0 bases left between them. Germline loops: CDR1 SGHRS, CDR2 YFSETQ. This CDR3 reads CASSLVNTEAFF. The DNA of the CDR3 is TGCGCCAGCAGCTTGGTGAACACTGAAGCTTTCTTT. Full variable domain (outside the CDR3, taken from reference TRBV5-1 and TRBJ1-1): KAGVTQTPRYLIKTRGQQVTLSCSPISGHRSVSWYQQTPGQGLQFLFEYFSETQRNKGNFPGRFSGRQFSNSRSEMNVSTLELGDSALYLCASSLVNTEAFFGQGTRLTVV.

The rearrangement joins TRBV4-3 to TRBJ1-1; D remains ambiguous. V was cut by 3 bases and J by 1 base, with 12 bases left in between. The CDR3 has 15 amino acids. Germline loops: CDR1 LGHNA, CDR2 YSLEER. CDR3 amino acids: CASSQEKNRNTEAFF. CDR3 bases: TGCGCCAGCAGCCAGGAGAAAAACAGGAACACTGAAGCTTTCTTT.

The V and J genes are TRBV5-4 and TRBJ1-2; D unclear. Deletions cut 7 bases from V and 2 bases from J, with 12 bases between. Germline V gene sequence: CDR1 SGHNT, CDR2 YYREEE (reference sequence). CDR3 length equals 13 residues. The CDR3 nucleotides are TGTGCCAGCGCCCCTTCCCGGAACTATGGCTACACCTTC. Its translation is CASAPSRNYGYTF. The variable domain in full, with the rest retrieved from reference TRBV5-4 and TRBJ1-2, is ETGVTQSPTHLIKTRGQQVTLRCSSQSGHNTVSWYQQALGQGPQFIFQYYREEENGRGNFPPRFSGLQFPNYSSELNVNALELDDSALYLCASAPSRNYGYTFGSGTRLTVV.

This clone was counted between two and nine times. Additional DNA sequences in this sample encode the identical CDR3. V gene TRBV15 combines with J gene TRBJ1-5; TRBD1 aligns across 8 bases. V lost 0 bases to trimming and J lost 7 bases; unmatched junction nucleotides: 5. The CDR3 loop spans 15 amino acids. The germline V gene has CDR1 LNHNV and CDR2 YYDKDF (reference sequence). The DNA for the CDR3 is TGTGCCACCAGCAGAGATCCAGGGGGCGGGCAGCCCCAGCATTTT. Translating it yields CATSRDPGGGQPQHF.

The rearrangement joins TRBV15 to TRBJ1-1; D uncertain. The germline gives CDR1 LNHNV, CDR2 YYDKDF (reference sequence). V dropped 5 bases and J dropped 1 base, with 11 bases sitting between them. The CDR3 covers 14 residues. In DNA, the CDR3 is TGTGCCACCAGCTACAAAGGAGGGAACACTGAAGCTTTCTTT. This gives the protein CATSYKGGNTEAFF.

This clone was counted once. The chain couples TRBV6-5 to TRBJ1-2, with D unclear. From germline, CDR1 is MNHEY and CDR2 SVGAGI. Between the trimmed V and J ends, which lost 3 bases and 4 bases, there was a span of 12 bases. The CDR3 sequence is 14 residues long. The CDR3 DNA is TGTGCCAGCAGTTATAGTCGCCCGACCTATGGCTACACCTTC. Residues: CASSYSRPTYGYTF.

This sequence joins TRBV7-9 and TRBJ1-1, with D possibly being TRBD1 (5 bases). V shed 2 bases and J shed 6 bases, with 10 bases lying between them. Germline V gene data show CDR1 as SEHNR and CDR2 as FQNEAQ (reference sequence). This CDR3 region has 13 residues. In DNA, the CDR3 is TGTGCCAGCAGCTTATCCCAGGGAGCTGAAGCTTTCTTT. This encodes CASSLSQGAEAFF. Full variable domain (rest looked up from reference TRBV7-9 and TRBJ1-1): DTGVSQNPRHKITKRGQNVTFRCDPISEHNRLYWYRQTLGQGPEFLTYFQNEAQLEKSRLLSDRFSAERPKGSFSTLEIQRTEQGDSAMYLCASSLSQGAEAFFGQGTRLTVV.

The rearrangement uses TRBV5-1 and TRBJ1-2, with 7 bases that match TRBD1. The CDR3 is made up of 13 amino acids. With 9 bases clipped from V and 2 bases from J, the junction kept 7 bases outside the gene matches. Germline V CDR1 and CDR2: SGHRS, YFSETQ. Here the CDR3 DNA reads TGCGCCACACGGACAGGAGCAAACTATGGCTACACCTTC. This codes for CATRTGANYGYTF.

This chain links TRBV18 with TRBJ2-1; unclear D gene. Trimming shortened V by 0 bases and J by 6 bases, and 6 bases separated the two germline ends. This CDR3 is 13 amino acids long. Looked up from germline, CDR1 is KGHSH and CDR2 is LQKENI. This CDR3 is CASSPPATNEQFF. The CDR3 nucleotides are TGTGCCAGCTCACCACCGGCAACCAATGAGCAGTTCTTC.

V usage is TRBV7-9 and J usage is TRBJ2-3; D not resolved. CDR3 size: 11 residues. V gave up 10 bases and J gave up 2 bases, with 7 bases separating them. The germline gives CDR1 SEHNR, CDR2 FQNEAQ (reference sequence). As DNA, the CDR3 is TGTGCCACCAAAGACACAGATACGCAGTATTTT. Amino acid sequence: CATKDTDTQYF.

The V call is TRBV9, the J call TRBJ2-7; 8 positions agree with TRBD1. This CDR3 is 15 amino acids long. CDR1 is SGDLS, CDR2 YYNGEE, per germline. V lost 4 bases to trimming and J lost 3 bases; unmatched junction nucleotides: 9. The CDR3 here is CASSPRQGTGYEQYF. CDR3 in DNA: TGTGCCAGCAGCCCCCGACAGGGGACTGGCTACGAGCAGTACTTC.

V usage is TRBV20-1 and J usage is TRBJ2-7, with D unresolved. This CDR3 comprises 11 residues. Germline loops: CDR1 DFQATT, CDR2 SNEGSKA (reference sequence). V lost 0 bases and J lost 10, with 10 bases in between. The CDR3 sequence: CSARDPQSQYF. The CDR3 coding sequence is TGCAGTGCTAGAGATCCTCAGAGCCAGTACTTC.

The V and J genes are TRBV5-6 and TRBJ2-2, with 7 bases aligning to TRBD1. The CDR3 covers 15 residues. After removal of 4 bases from V and 6 bases from J, the junction contained 9 bases not matched to a gene. Germline loops: CDR1 SGHDT, CDR2 YYEEEE. CDR3 protein: CASSGDREYAGELFF. The CDR3 nucleotides read TGTGCCAGCAGCGGTGACAGGGAGTACGCCGGGGAGCTGTTTTTT.

This chain connects TRBV5-7 to TRBJ1-6; D possibly corresponds to TRBD1 (5 bases). TRBV5-7 is noted as an ORF with a role that remains uncertain. The CDR3 covers 16 residues. The germline V and J ends were trimmed by 4 bases and 5 bases, with 16 bases remaining between them. The CDR3 DNA is TGTGCCAGCAGCCATTGTGGGGCAGATAATAATTCACCCCTCCACTTT. Translation gives CASSHCGADNNSPLHF.

J is TRBJ1-5 and V is TRBV7-9; TRBD1 might be the D (6 bases). CDR1 and CDR2 from the germline V gene are SEHNR and FQNEAQ (reference sequence). V was cut by 3 bases and J by 3 bases, with 9 bases left in between. This CDR3 region has 14 residues. For the CDR3, the DNA is TGTGCCAGCAGCTTTACAGGGACCAATCAGCCCCAGCATTTT. Translation gives CASSFTGTNQPQHF.

In this sample, this clone turned up once. J is TRBJ1-2 and V is TRBV6-5, with TRBD1 matching 8 bases. After removal of 4 bases from V and 7 bases from J, the junction contained 8 bases not matched to a gene. The CDR3 spans 14 residues. Per germline, CDR1 MNHEY and CDR2 SVGAGI. CDR3: CASSSRTGLSGYTF. As DNA, the CDR3 is TGTGCCAGCAGTTCCCGGACAGGGCTGAGTGGCTACACCTTC.

There are a few counts of this clone. V and J are TRBV10-3 and TRBJ1-2, with D unresolved. The germline V and J ends were trimmed by 5 bases and 4 bases, with 11 bases remaining between them. The CDR3 has 13 amino acids. The germline CDR1 and CDR2 sequences are ENHRY and SYGVKD. The CDR3 coding sequence is TGTGCCATCAGTCGACACCCCAGCTATGGCTACACCTTC. Amino acid sequence: CAISRHPSYGYTF.

The chain carries TRBV19 and TRBJ2-7; TRBD2 might be the D (5 bases). Germline V gene sequence: CDR1 LNHDA, CDR2 SQIVND (reference sequence). V lost 7 bases to trimming and J lost 6 bases, with 16 bases between them. The CDR3 is made up of 13 amino acids. CDR3 sequence: CASTPIGGGEQYF. DNA of the CDR3: TGTGCCAGTACCCCCATAGGTGGAGGCGAGCAGTACTTC.

This clone was detected only a few times. The CDR3 DNA is TGTGCCAGCAGCCCACTAGGCAGGGGGACAGATACGCAGTATTTT. Translated, it gives CASSPLGRGTDTQYF. The rearrangement uses TRBV5-4 and TRBJ2-3, with 7 positions matching TRBD1. Germline CDR1 reads SGHNT; CDR2 reads YYREEE (reference sequence). The CDR3 is made up of 15 amino acids. J gave up 3 bases and V 4 bases, and 8 bases lay outside the gene matches.

The chain has TRBV9 and TRBJ2-3; 10 bases agree with TRBD2. This CDR3 is built from 16 residues. V gave up 3 bases and J gave up 6 bases; unmatched junction bases: 10. Germline V lookup: CDR1 SGDLS, CDR2 YYNGEE. The CDR3 reads CASSAELAGGADTQYF. CDR3 in DNA: TGTGCCAGCAGCGCAGAATTAGCGGGGGGCGCGGATACGCAGTATTTT.

The rearrangement links TRBV5-1 to TRBJ1-2, with a possible D match to TRBD1 (5 bases). This CDR3 is built from 18 residues. The germline V gene encodes CDR1 SGHRS and CDR2 YFSETQ. Trimming stripped 1 base from V and 0 bases from J, with 19 bases between. CDR3 protein: CASSLSRSGTATNYGYTF. CDR3 bases: TGCGCCAGCAGCTTGAGCAGGTCCGGGACCGCGACTAACTATGGCTACACCTTC. The variable domain in full, completed from reference TRBV5-1 and TRBJ1-2, reads KAGVTQTPRYLIKTRGQQVTLSCSPISGHRSVSWYQQTPGQGLQFLFEYFSETQRNKGNFPGRFSGRQFSNSRSEMNVSTLELGDSALYLCASSLSRSGTATNYGYTFGSGTRLTVV.

In nucleotides, the CDR3 is TGTGGACTTCCCAGACCCTACTTC. Translated, it gives CGLPRPYF. The chain combines TRBV6-5 with TRBJ2-5; D uncertain. This CDR3 is 8 amino acids long. Germline CDR1 MNHEY, CDR2 SVGAGI.